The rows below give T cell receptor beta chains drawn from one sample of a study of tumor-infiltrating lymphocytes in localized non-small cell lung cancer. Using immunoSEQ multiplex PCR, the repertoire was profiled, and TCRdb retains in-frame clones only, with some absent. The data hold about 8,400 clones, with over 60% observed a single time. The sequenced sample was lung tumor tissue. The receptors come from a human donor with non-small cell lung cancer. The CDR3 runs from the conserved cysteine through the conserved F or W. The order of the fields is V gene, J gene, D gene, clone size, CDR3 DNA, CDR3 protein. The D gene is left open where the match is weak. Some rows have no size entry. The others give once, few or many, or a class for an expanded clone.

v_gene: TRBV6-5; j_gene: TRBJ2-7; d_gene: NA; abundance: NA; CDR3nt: TGTGCCAGCAGTTACTTGTCAGGGGAATCACAACAGTACTTC; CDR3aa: CASSYLSGESQQYF
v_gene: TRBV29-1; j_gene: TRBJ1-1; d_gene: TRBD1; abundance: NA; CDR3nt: TGCAGCGTTAGCAGGGGGCAACGAACTGAAGCTTTCTTT; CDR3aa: CSVSRGQRTEAFF
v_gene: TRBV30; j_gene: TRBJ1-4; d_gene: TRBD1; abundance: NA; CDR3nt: TGTGCCTGGAGTGTGGGACAGGCGGGGGAAAAACTGTTTTTT; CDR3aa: CAWSVGQAGEKLFF
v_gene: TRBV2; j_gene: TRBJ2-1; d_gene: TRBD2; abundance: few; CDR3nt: TGTGCCAGCCTCGTTTGGACTAGCGGGAAAACTCGCTCCTACAATGAGCAGTTCTTC; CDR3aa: CASLVWTSGKTRSYNEQFF
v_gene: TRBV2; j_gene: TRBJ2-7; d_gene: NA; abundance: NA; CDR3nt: TGTGCCAGCGACGAACAGCGGATGTACGAGCAGTACTTC; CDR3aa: CASDEQRMYEQYF
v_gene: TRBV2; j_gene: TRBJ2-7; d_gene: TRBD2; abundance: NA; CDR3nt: TGTGCCAGCAGGGGGACTAGCGGGGGGTACGAGCAGTACTTC; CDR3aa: CASRGTSGGYEQYF
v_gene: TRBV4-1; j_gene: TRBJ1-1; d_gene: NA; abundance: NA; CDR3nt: TGCGCCAGCAGCCAGGGAATTCAGCGGAACACTGAAGCTTTCTTT; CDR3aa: CASSQGIQRNTEAFF
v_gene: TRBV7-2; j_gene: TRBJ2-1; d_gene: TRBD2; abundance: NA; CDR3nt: TGTGCCAGCAGCCCCTCTCCGGGAGGGCGAGTCAATGAGCAGTTCTTC; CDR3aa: CASSPSPGGRVNEQFF
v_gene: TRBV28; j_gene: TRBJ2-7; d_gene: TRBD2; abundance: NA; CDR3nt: TGTGCCAGCAGTTCCCTAGCGGGAGGCCTCTACGAGCAGTACTTC; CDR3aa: CASSSLAGGLYEQYF
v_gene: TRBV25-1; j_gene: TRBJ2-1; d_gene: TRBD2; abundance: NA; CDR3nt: TGTGCCAGCTCCACTAGCGGGAGGGCCGTTGAGCAGTTCTTC; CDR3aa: CASSTSGRAVEQFF
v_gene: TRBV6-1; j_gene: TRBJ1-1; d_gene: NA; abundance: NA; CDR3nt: TGTGCCAGCAGTGAACCGCTACCCAACACTGAAGCTTTCTTT; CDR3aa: CASSEPLPNTEAFF
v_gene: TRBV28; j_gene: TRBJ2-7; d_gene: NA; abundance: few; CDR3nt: TGTGCCAGCAGTTTAGGGCATTACTACGAGCAGTACTTC; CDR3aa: CASSLGHYYEQYF
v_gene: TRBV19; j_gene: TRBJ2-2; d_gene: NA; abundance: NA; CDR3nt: TGTGCCAGTACCCTAACTCCTTCCGGGACAAACACCGGGGAGCTGTTTTTT; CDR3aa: CASTLTPSGTNTGELFF
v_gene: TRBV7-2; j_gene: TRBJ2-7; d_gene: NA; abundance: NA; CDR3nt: TGTGCCAGCAGATACGGTGGAGGGGTATTCGAGCAGTACTTC; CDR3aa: CASRYGGGVFEQYF
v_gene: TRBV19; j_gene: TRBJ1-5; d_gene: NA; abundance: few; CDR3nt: TGTGCCAGTAGTATCGAAGGCCAAGTGGGATTCAATCAGCCCCAGCATTTT; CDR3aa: CASSIEGQVGFNQPQHF
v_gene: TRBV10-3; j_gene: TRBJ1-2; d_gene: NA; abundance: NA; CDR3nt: TGTGCCATCGGACGCCCAGGAGTGCCTAACTATGGCTACACCTTC; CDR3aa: CAIGRPGVPNYGYTF
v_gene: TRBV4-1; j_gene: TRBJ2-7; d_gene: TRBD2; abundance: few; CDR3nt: TGCGCCAGCAGCCAAGGTCCTAGCGGGGCCTACGAGCAGTACTTC; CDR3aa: CASSQGPSGAYEQYF
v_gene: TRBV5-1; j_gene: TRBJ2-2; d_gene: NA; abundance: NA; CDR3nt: TGCGCCAGCGGGATGGGGAACACCGGGGAGCTGTTTTTT; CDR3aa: CASGMGNTGELFF
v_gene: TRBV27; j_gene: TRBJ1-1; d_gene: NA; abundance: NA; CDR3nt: TGTGCCAGCAGTCTCACAGGGTCTGACACTGAAGCTTTCTTT; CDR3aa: CASSLTGSDTEAFF
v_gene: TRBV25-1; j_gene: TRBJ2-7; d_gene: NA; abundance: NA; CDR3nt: TGTGCCAGCAGTGACAGGGAACGTAACTACGAGCAGTACTTC; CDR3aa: CASSDRERNYEQYF
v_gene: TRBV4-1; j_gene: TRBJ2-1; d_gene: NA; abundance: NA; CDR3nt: TGCGCCAGCAGCCGGGCCGGACAATCCTACAATGAGCAGTTCTTC; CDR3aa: CASSRAGQSYNEQFF
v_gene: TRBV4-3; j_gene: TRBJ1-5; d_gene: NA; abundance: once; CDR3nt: TGCGCCAGCAGCCAGACCACAGGAAATAATCAGCCCCAGCATTTT; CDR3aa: CASSQTTGNNQPQHF
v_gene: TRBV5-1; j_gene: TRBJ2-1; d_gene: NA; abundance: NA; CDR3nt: TGCGCCAGCAGCTTGCCTAGCACGAATGAGCAGTTCTTC; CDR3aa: CASSLPSTNEQFF
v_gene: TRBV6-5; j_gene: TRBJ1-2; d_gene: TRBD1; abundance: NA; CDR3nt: TGTGCCAGCAGTCCATCGACAGGGGGCTATGGCTACACCTTC; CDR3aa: CASSPSTGGYGYTF
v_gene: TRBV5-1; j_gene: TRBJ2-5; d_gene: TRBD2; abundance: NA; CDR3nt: TGCGCCAGCAGCCGCCCAGGATTAGCGGGAGGGCCCAGACAAGAGACCCAGTACTTC; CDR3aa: CASSRPGLAGGPRQETQYF
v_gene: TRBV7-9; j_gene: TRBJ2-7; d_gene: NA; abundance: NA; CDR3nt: TGTGCCAGCAGCTTACGGCAGGACTACGAGCAGTACTTC; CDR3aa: CASSLRQDYEQYF
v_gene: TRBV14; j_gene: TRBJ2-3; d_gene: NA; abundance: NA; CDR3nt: TGTGCCAGCAGCCAACGGGGGGCTGGCACAGATACGCAGTATTTT; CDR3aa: CASSQRGAGTDTQYF
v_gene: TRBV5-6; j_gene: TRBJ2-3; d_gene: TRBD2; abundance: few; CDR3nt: TGTGCCAGCAGCACAGGCGGGAGGGCTGTAGATACGCAGTATTTT; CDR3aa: CASSTGGRAVDTQYF
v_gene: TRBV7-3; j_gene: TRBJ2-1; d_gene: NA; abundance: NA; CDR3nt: TGTGCCAGCAGCCTAACACAGGCTTCCTCCTACAATGAGCAGTTCTTC; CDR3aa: CASSLTQASSYNEQFF
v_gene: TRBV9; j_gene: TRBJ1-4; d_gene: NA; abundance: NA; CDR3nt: TGTGCCAGCAGCCCCCGAACAGCAGGAGATGAAAAACTGTTTTTT; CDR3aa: CASSPRTAGDEKLFF
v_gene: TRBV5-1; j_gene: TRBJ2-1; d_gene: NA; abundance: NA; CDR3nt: TGCGCCAGCAGCCCCCAGGACAGAGGGGGGTTCTTC; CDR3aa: CASSPQDRGGFF
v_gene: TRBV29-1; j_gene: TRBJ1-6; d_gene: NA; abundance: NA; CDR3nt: TGCAGCGTTCGGAAGACGGGGAATTCACCCCTCCACTTT; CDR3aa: CSVRKTGNSPLHF
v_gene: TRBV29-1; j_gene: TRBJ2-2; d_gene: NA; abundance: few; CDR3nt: TGCAGCGTTGAGAAACAACTGAACACCGGGGAGCTGTTTTTT; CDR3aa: CSVEKQLNTGELFF
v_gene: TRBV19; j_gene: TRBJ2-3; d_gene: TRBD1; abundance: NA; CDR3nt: TGTGCCAGTAGTATAGGACAGGGGGCAGATACGCAGTATTTT; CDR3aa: CASSIGQGADTQYF
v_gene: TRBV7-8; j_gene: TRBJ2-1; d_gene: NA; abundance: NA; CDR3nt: TGTGCCAGCAGCCCACGTACCTACAATGAGCAGTTCTTC; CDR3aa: CASSPRTYNEQFF
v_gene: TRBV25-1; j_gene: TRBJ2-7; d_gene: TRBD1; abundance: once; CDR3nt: TGTGCCAGCAGTGCAAGGACAGGGGCGGACGAGCAGTACTTC; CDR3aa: CASSARTGADEQYF
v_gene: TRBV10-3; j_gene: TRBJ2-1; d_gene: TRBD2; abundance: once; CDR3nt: TGTGCCATCAGTGGCGCGGGAGGGCTCAATGAGCAGTTCTTC; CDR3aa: CAISGAGGLNEQFF
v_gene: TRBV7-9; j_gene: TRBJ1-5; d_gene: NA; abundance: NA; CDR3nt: TGTGCCAGCAGCTTAGCCCTGAATCAGCCCCAGCATTTT; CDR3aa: CASSLALNQPQHF
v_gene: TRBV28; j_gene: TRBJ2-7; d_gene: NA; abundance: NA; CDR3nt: TGTGCCAGCAGTTTAATGGGCTACGAGCAGTACTTC; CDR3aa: CASSLMGYEQYF
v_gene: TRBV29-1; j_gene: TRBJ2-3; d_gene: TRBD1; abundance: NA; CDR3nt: TGCAGCGTTTGTGAGACAGGGGTTACAGATACGCAGTATTTT; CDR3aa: CSVCETGVTDTQYF
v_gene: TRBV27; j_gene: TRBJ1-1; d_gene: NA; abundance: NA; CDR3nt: TGTGCCAGCAGTCGAGGCCCAAACGGTGAAGCTTTCTTT; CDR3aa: CASSRGPNGEAFF
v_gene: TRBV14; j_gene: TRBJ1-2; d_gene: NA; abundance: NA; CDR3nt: TGTGCCAGCAGCCAAGCGGGAGGGCGGATCCGCTACACCTTC; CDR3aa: CASSQAGGRIRYTF
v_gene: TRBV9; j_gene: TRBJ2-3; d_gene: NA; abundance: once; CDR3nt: TGTGCCAGCAGCGCCCGGGACCCTTCAACAGATACGCAGTATTTT; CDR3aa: CASSARDPSTDTQYF
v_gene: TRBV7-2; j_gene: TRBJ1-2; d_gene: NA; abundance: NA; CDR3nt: TGTGCCAGCAGCTTTTTCCGGGCCGCCGGGGACGGCTACACCTTC; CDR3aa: CASSFFRAAGDGYTF
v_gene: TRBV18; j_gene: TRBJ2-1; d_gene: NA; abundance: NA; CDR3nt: TGTGCCAGCTCACCCCTTTTCCTCAGGGACTTATACAATGAGCAGTTCTTC; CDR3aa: CASSPLFLRDLYNEQFF
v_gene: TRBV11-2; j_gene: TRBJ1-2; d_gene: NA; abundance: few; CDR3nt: TGTGCCAGCAGCTCAGGACGGATAAAGGAGGGCTACACCTTC; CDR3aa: CASSSGRIKEGYTF
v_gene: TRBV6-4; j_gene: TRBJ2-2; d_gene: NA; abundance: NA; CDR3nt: TGTGCCAGCAGTAGGGACAACACCGGGGAGCTGTTTTTT; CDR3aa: CASSRDNTGELFF
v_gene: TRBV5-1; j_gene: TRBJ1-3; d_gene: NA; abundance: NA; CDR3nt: TGCGCCAGCAGCTCCGGTTCCGGGGCCGGAAACACCATATATTTT; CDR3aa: CASSSGSGAGNTIYF
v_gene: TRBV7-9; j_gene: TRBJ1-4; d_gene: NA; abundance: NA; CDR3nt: TGTGCCAGCAGCTATCAAGGGACTAATGAAAAACTGTTTTTT; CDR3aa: CASSYQGTNEKLFF
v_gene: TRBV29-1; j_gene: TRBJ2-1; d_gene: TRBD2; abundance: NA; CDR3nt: TGCAGCGGCGGGACTAGTTTCTACAATGAGCAGTTCTTC; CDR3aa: CSGGTSFYNEQFF